Shown below are 22 T cell receptor beta chains from a single sample sequenced in a study of blood T cell repertoires in COVID-19. Using immunoSEQ multiplex PCR, the repertoire was profiled, and TCRdb retains in-frame clones only, with some absent. This sample yields about 100,000 clones, of which 88% are seen a single time; about 6.5% belongs to the top ten. The sample taken for sequencing was peripheral blood. The receptors shown here come from a woman aged 60-75 years with acute or convalescent COVID-19.

This clone was counted between two and nine times. The CDR3: CASSKPQGGTYNEQFF. In DNA form, the CDR3 reads TGTGCCAGCAGTAAACCGCAGGGGGGTACCTACAATGAGCAGTTCTTC. V and J are TRBV6-6 and TRBJ2-1; D possibly corresponds to TRBD1 (7 bases). The CDR3 runs 16 residues. Trimming left V 5 bases short and J 2 bases short, with 16 bases between. Germline V gene lookup returns CDR1 MNHNY and CDR2 SVGAGI (reference sequence).

The chain is built from TRBV18 and TRBJ2-1; no definite D call. Germline V lookup: CDR1 KGHSH, CDR2 LQKENI. With 3 bases removed from V and 5 bases from J, the gap between germline ends came to 14 bases. The CDR3 has 15 amino acids. Here the CDR3 DNA reads TGTGCCAGCTCACCTCTGGGCAGCCAGAACAATGAGCAGTTCTTC. It translates to CASSPLGSQNNEQFF. The full variable domain, with the rest looked up from reference TRBV18 and TRBJ2-1, is NAGVMQNPRHLVRRRGQEARLRCSPMKGHSHVYWYRQLPEEGLKFMVYLQKENIIDESGMPKERFSAEFPKEGPSILRIQQVVRGDSAAYFCASSPLGSQNNEQFFGPGTRLTVL.

This chain connects TRBV19 to TRBJ2-1, with 12 positions matching TRBD1. The CDR3 spans 20 residues. V was pared by 2 bases and J by 1 base, with 12 bases of the junction left unmatched. Germline V CDR1 and CDR2: LNHDA, SQIVND (reference sequence). The CDR3 DNA is TGTGCCAGTAGTATAATGGCCGGGACAGGGGGCCCCTCTTCCTACAATGAGCAGTTCTTC. Amino acid sequence: CASSIMAGTGGPSSYNEQFF.

The chain recombines TRBV3-1 (or the pseudogene TRBV3-2) with TRBJ2-1; maybe TRBD1 (5 bases). CDR1 and CDR2 (germline): LGHDT, YNNKEL (reference sequence). V was cut by 1 base and J by 12 bases, with 10 bases left in between. The CDR3 totals 12 residues. CDR3 protein: CASSQGRQPQFF. The CDR3 bases are TGTGCCAGCAGCCAAGGCCGACAGCCGCAGTTCTTC.

The chain uses TRBV29-1 and TRBJ1-3; unclear D gene. The CDR3 runs 13 residues. Trimming removed 0 bases at V and 4 bases at J, with 7 bases between. The germline V gene has CDR1 SQVTM and CDR2 ANQGSEA. CDR3 amino acids: CSVEDLRGNTIYF. Written as DNA, the CDR3 is TGCAGCGTTGAAGATCTTAGAGGAAACACCATATATTTT.

The genes are TRBV5-1 and TRBJ1-2; 8 positions agree with TRBD1. The J segment lost 4 bases and the V segment lost 4 bases, leaving 6 bases of the junction unmatched. The germline gives CDR1 SGHRS, CDR2 YFSETQ. The CDR3 is 14 amino acids. This CDR3 reads CASSPGQGSYGYTF. The CDR3 bases are TGCGCCAGCAGCCCCGGACAGGGATCCTATGGCTACACCTTC. Looking up the rest from reference TRBV5-1 and TRBJ1-2 gives the full variable domain: KAGVTQTPRYLIKTRGQQVTLSCSPISGHRSVSWYQQTPGQGLQFLFEYFSETQRNKGNFPGRFSGRQFSNSRSEMNVSTLELGDSALYLCASSPGQGSYGYTFGSGTRLTVV.

The genes are TRBV27 and TRBJ2-2; 7 bases align to TRBD1. The CDR3 extends over 14 amino acids. V lost 5 bases to trimming and J lost 4 bases; unmatched junction nucleotides: 4. In germline, CDR1 is MNHEY, CDR2 SMNVEV (reference sequence). This CDR3 is CASSPGQTTGELFF. Here the CDR3 DNA reads TGTGCCAGCAGTCCGGGACAGACCACCGGGGAGCTGTTTTTT.

The V and J genes are TRBV9 and TRBJ2-3, with TRBD2 matching over 13 bases. V lost 0 bases to trimming and J lost 5 bases; unmatched junction nucleotides: 9. Germline V gene lookup returns CDR1 SGDLS and CDR2 YYNGEE. This CDR3 has 18 amino acids. CDR3 DNA sequence: TGTGCCAGCAGCGTAGAACAAGGACTAGCGGGAGTGAAAGATACGCAGTATTTT. Residues: CASSVEQGLAGVKDTQYF.

This clone was found a few times. The V call is TRBV11-3, the J call TRBJ1-1; possibly TRBD1 for D (5 bases). Trimming took off 2 bases at V and 4 bases at J, with 11 bases between the two ends. The germline V gene encodes CDR1 SGHNT and CDR2 YENEEA. The CDR3 has 14 amino acids. In DNA form, the CDR3 reads TGTGCCAGCAGCTTAAGGGGATCCGGCACTGAAGCTTTCTTT. Its protein is CASSLRGSGTEAFF.

In DNA, the CDR3 is TGTGCCAGCAGTGAAGAAGTACAGGGGAACTATGGCTACACCTTC. This gives the protein CASSEEVQGNYGYTF. V usage is TRBV6-1 and J usage is TRBJ1-2, with 7 bases aligning to TRBD1. Germline CDR1 MNHNS, CDR2 SASEGT. The CDR3 runs to 15 residues. The V and J ends lost 1 base and 2 bases, in that order; junction bases with no gene match: 4.

This clone was counted a few times. The rearrangement links TRBV3-1 (or the pseudogene TRBV3-2) to TRBJ2-2; the match to TRBD2 covers 7 bases. The CDR3 runs 16 residues. The germline gives CDR1 LGHDT, CDR2 YNNKEL (reference sequence). V lost 1 base, J lost 4 bases, and 6 bases stayed unmatched. The CDR3 loop reads CASSQAASGFTGELFF. CDR3 sequence (DNA): TGTGCCAGCAGCCAAGCCGCTAGCGGATTCACCGGGGAGCTGTTTTTT.

The chain employs TRBV3-1 (or the pseudogene TRBV3-2) and TRBJ2-5; 7 nucleotides agree with TRBD2. Trimming cost V 0 bases and J 5 bases; bases outside gene matches: 3. CDR1 and CDR2 (germline): LGHDT, YNNKEL (reference sequence). This CDR3 is built from 14 residues. DNA for the CDR3: TGTGCCAGCAGCCAAGAGGGGAGGGGCGAGACCCAGTACTTC. Amino acids: CASSQEGRGETQYF.

The chain couples TRBV19 to TRBJ1-1, with TRBD1 matching over 9 bases. Germline V gene lookup returns CDR1 LNHDA and CDR2 SQIVND (reference sequence). CDR3 length equals 14 residues. Trimming took 10 bases from V and 5 from J; bases not matched to a gene: 11. The DNA for the CDR3 is TGTGCCACACAGGGGGCGCAGGGCGGTACTGAAGCTTTCTTT. Its protein is CATQGAQGGTEAFF.

This clone came up once. The gene calls are TRBV4-1 and TRBJ2-2; a weak D match, TRBD2 (6 bases). Germline CDR1 is MGHRA and CDR2 is YSYEKL. V lost 3 bases and J lost 5, with 16 bases in between. This CDR3 has 16 residues. CDR3 amino acids: CASSHGRHAGTGELFF. The CDR3 region has the DNA TGCGCCAGCAGCCATGGGCGGCACGCGGGGACCGGGGAGCTGTTTTTT.

The chain combines TRBV28 with TRBJ1-1, with D uncertain. Deletions cut 7 bases from V and 6 bases from J, with 9 bases between. CDR1 MDHEN and CDR2 SYDVKM come from the germline V gene. This CDR3 contains 11 residues. CDR3 nucleotide sequence: TGTGCCAGCAAATTTCCGGCTGAAGCTTTCTTT. Its translation: CASKFPAEAFF.

The chain recombines TRBV7-2 with TRBJ1-4; D remains unclear. The CDR3 loop spans 15 amino acids. The V and J ends lost 5 bases and 7 bases respectively, with 17 bases between them. Germline values: CDR1 SGHTA, CDR2 FQGNSA. CDR3 residues: CASSPRLKSGEKLFF. As DNA, the CDR3 is TGTGCCAGCAGCCCTCGACTAAAGAGTGGTGAAAAACTGTTTTTT.

J is TRBJ1-4 and V is TRBV14; D might be TRBD1 (5 bases). The germline CDR1 and CDR2 sequences are SGHDN and FVKESK. There are 13 residues in the CDR3. With 6 bases removed from V and 8 bases from J, the gap between germline ends came to 13 bases. Written as DNA, the CDR3 is TGTGCCAGCAGTTCGGGGGATTGGGAAAAACTGTTTTTT. This codes for CASSSGDWEKLFF.

The DNA for the CDR3 is TGTGCCAGCTCACCACAACAGGGCCGATTTGAGCAGTTCTTC. This translates into CASSPQQGRFEQFF. The chain carries TRBV18 and TRBJ2-1, with a possible D match to TRBD1 (6 bases). This CDR3 spans 14 amino acids. V was clipped by 1 base and J by 9 bases, with 13 bases between them. The germline gives CDR1 KGHSH, CDR2 LQKENI.

This chain connects TRBV6-5 to TRBJ1-1; unclear D gene. Per germline, CDR1 MNHEY and CDR2 SVGAGI. The CDR3 runs to 14 residues. V lost 4 bases and J 3 bases, leaving 12 bases between the germline ends. The CDR3 loop is CASSLISGYTEAFF. The DNA of the CDR3 is TGTGCCAGCAGTTTGATTAGCGGGTACACTGAAGCTTTCTTT.

The chain is built from TRBV19 and TRBJ1-5; 9 bases are a match to TRBD1. Germline-derived CDR1 and CDR2 are LNHDA and SQIVND (reference sequence). V shed 10 bases and J 1 base; nucleotides not matched to a gene: 8. The CDR3 is 15 amino acids. The chain's CDR3 is CATQDRGWSNQPQHF. The DNA of the CDR3 is TGTGCCACCCAGGACAGGGGATGGAGCAATCAGCCCCAGCATTTT.

Concerning this clone itself: Other DNA sequences in this specimen translate into the identical CDR3. The chain is built from TRBV19 and TRBJ1-5, with 7 bases matching TRBD1. The CDR3 spans 15 residues. J lost 4 bases, V lost 1 base, and 4 bases had no gene match. Germline loops: CDR1 LNHDA, CDR2 SQIVND (reference sequence). The CDR3 loop is CASSIVAGGNQPQHF. The DNA of the CDR3 is TGTGCCAGTAGTATAGTGGCAGGGGGGAATCAGCCCCAGCATTTT.

The CDR3 DNA reads as TGTGCCAGCAGTGAGGAAGGGGTTTATGGCTACACCTTC. Protein sequence: CASSEEGVYGYTF. The V call is TRBV6-1, the J call TRBJ1-2; tentative D call: TRBD1 (5 bases). V dropped 3 bases and J dropped 5 bases, with 10 bases sitting between them. Germline assignment: CDR1 MNHNS and CDR2 SASEGT. The CDR3 has 13 residues.